This T cell receptor (beta chain) was sequenced for a study of human T cells and chemical hapten exposure. Study information: DPC 0.01% went on the upper back by patch test, with reading at 6 days.

The CDR3 has 15 amino acids. The germline V and J ends were trimmed by 6 bases and 0 bases, with 14 bases remaining between them. CDR1 is SEHNR, CDR2 FQNEAQ, per germline (reference sequence). Described time point: patch test 2, 6 weeks after DPC sensitization. Treatment of the sample: therapeutic diphenylcyclopropenone sensitization with weekly scalp DPC. This clonotype has only a few counts. The antigen remains undetermined. Library construction involved attaching unique molecular identifiers to individual cDNA molecules, which allowed quantitative, reproducible TCR counting. TCRdb ran MiXCR on the RACE reads and lists one entry per CDR3 protein. The sample consists of hundreds of thousands of distinct CDR3 sequences, over 6% of them appearing once. General study findings and limits: Expanded TCR counts at PT1 were positively correlated with the patch test score. With alopecia, donors may have immune responses unlike healthy people's.

This sample comprised whole blood, obtained in connection with sensitization to the hapten diphenylcyclopropenone (DPC). V gene TRBV7-9 combines with J gene TRBJ1-1; D gene uncertain. This TCR was recovered from a woman between 18 and 29 years old with alopecia areata. Some clones in this sample may be carry-over from other donors' samples. The CDR3 nucleotides read TGTGCCAGCAGTTTACGGACGGTCATGAACACTGAAGCTTTCTTT. Its translation is CASSLRTVMNTEAFF.